These 24 T cell receptor beta chains originate from one sample sequenced in a study of STAT3 mutations in large granular lymphocyte leukemia. General observations from the study: At least one immunodominant TCR beta clonotype appeared in every T-cell large granular lymphocyte leukemia patient.

Measured with immunoSEQ multiplex PCR; TCRdb has only the in-frame clones, and not every one. Of about 39,000 clones listed, roughly 77% were seen once; the top ten hold roughly 0.42%. These receptors have no identified antigens. Sequenced: PBMCs. Receptor source: a human donor with T large granular lymphocyte leukemia. Some clones in this sample may be carry-over from other donors' samples.

The chain combines TRBV7-9 with TRBJ2-2; no firm D call. The CDR3 contains 13 residues. The germline V and J ends were trimmed by 6 bases and 0 bases, with 5 bases remaining between them. Germline V lookup: CDR1 SEHNR, CDR2 FQNEAQ (reference sequence). CDR3 bases: TGTGCCAGCAGGGAAACGAACACCGGGGAGCTGTTTTTT. This sequence encodes CASRETNTGELFF.

This chain connects TRBV7-2 to TRBJ1-3, with D uncertain. This CDR3 comprises 14 residues. V lost 2 bases and J lost 4, with 9 bases in between. Germline assignment: CDR1 SGHTA and CDR2 FQGNSA. The CDR3 is CASSLQANGNTIYF. CDR3 coding DNA: TGTGCCAGCAGCTTACAGGCGAACGGAAACACCATATATTTT.

The chain links TRBV5-1 to TRBJ2-3, with D tentatively TRBD1 (5 bases). V was shortened by 4 bases and J by 4 bases, with 22 bases between the two germline ends. CDR3 length: 17 amino acids. Germline V gene data show CDR1 as SGHRS and CDR2 as YFSETQ. For the CDR3, the DNA is TGCGCCAGCAGCCCTGGGGCCGACACCTCAGGTCCAGATACGCAGTATTTT. Amino acid sequence: CASSPGADTSGPDTQYF.

The rearrangement links TRBV15 to TRBJ2-2; D possibly corresponds to TRBD2 (5 bases). The CDR3 runs to 16 residues. V gave up 1 base and J gave up 1 base, with 10 bases separating them. CDR1 and CDR2 (germline): LNHNV, YYDKDF (reference sequence). The CDR3 protein is CATSRAQRRNTGELFF. The CDR3 DNA reads as TGTGCCACCAGCAGAGCCCAGCGGAGGAACACCGGGGAGCTGTTTTTT.

This clone was seen only a few times. The chain uses TRBV2 and TRBJ2-7, with D perhaps TRBD1 (7 bases). Germline lookup yields CDR1 SNHLY and CDR2 FYNNEI. CDR3 length equals 13 residues. Trimming took 11 bases from V and 6 from J, leaving 20 bases between them. Written as DNA, the CDR3 is TGTGCCTCCTCAGGGGGGACTCCGCGCGAGCAGTACTTC. Amino acid sequence: CASSGGTPREQYF.

The chain links TRBV28 to TRBJ2-7, with a possible D match to TRBD1 (6 bases). Germline V gene sequence: CDR1 MDHEN, CDR2 SYDVKM. This CDR3 region has 12 residues. V gave up 5 bases and J gave up 5 bases, with 10 bases separating them. In DNA, the CDR3 is TGTGCCAGCAGTACAGGGTCCCACGAGCAGTACTTC. It codes for CASSTGSHEQYF.

The chain is built from TRBV19 and TRBJ1-1, with D unresolved. The germline gives CDR1 LNHDA, CDR2 SQIVND (reference sequence). This CDR3 has 15 residues. The V end lost 0 bases, the J end lost 0 bases, and 8 bases lay between the germline ends. The CDR3 here is CASSIDTSMNTEAFF. The CDR3 coding sequence is TGTGCCAGTAGTATAGACACAAGCATGAACACTGAAGCTTTCTTT. The complete variable domain, with remaining parts taken from reference TRBV19 and TRBJ1-1, reads DGGITQSPKYLFRKEGQNVTLSCEQNLNHDAMYWYRQDPGQGLRLIYYSQIVNDFQKGDIAEGYSVSREKKESFPLTVTSAQKNPTAFYLCASSIDTSMNTEAFFGQGTRLTVV.

The table lists this clone with a count of one. The chain is built from TRBV2 and TRBJ2-2; the match to TRBD1 covers 7 bases. Per the germline V gene, CDR1 is SNHLY and CDR2 is FYNNEI. Unmatched junction bases numbered 10, after V lost 8 bases and J lost 1 base. CDR3 length equals 16 residues. For the CDR3, the DNA is TGTGCCAGCTCCTCCGAGGGACAGAAGAACACCGGGGAGCTGTTTTTT. Translating it yields CASSSEGQKNTGELFF.

The rearrangement joins TRBV28 to TRBJ1-2, with D perhaps TRBD1 (6 bases). The CDR3 is 13 amino acids. Looked up from germline, CDR1 is MDHEN and CDR2 is SYDVKM. V was clipped by 2 bases and J by 6 bases, with 10 bases between them. The CDR3 is CASSLTDRNGYTF. CDR3 bases: TGTGCCAGCAGTTTAACAGACAGGAATGGCTACACCTTC.

Here the CDR3 DNA reads TGTGCCAGCAGTGACCTTAGCGGGGGGTCCTACAATGAGCAGTTCTTC. It is translated as CASSDLSGGSYNEQFF. The V call is TRBV6-4, the J call TRBJ2-1; the match to TRBD2 covers 10 bases. The junction had 2 bases not matched to a gene; V was cut back by 2 bases and J by 1 base. Per the germline V gene, CDR1 is MRHNA and CDR2 is SNTAGT. The CDR3 extends over 16 amino acids.

The chain carries TRBV20-1 and TRBJ1-5; tentatively, D is TRBD1 (6 bases). The V gene lost 4 bases and the J gene lost 13 bases, with 11 bases spanning the gap. CDR1 is DFQATT, CDR2 SNEGSKA, per germline (reference sequence). CDR3 length: 10 amino acids. This CDR3 reads CSATEQGQHF. CDR3 nucleotides: TGCAGTGCTACTGAACAGGGTCAGCATTTT.

This clone was observed a handful of times. The CDR3 here is CASSPGVGDEQFF. DNA for the CDR3: TGTGCCAGCAGCCCAGGGGTGGGGGATGAGCAGTTCTTC. The chain combines TRBV11-2 with TRBJ2-1; possibly TRBD1 for D (6 bases). From germline, CDR1 is SGHAT and CDR2 FQNNGV. There are 13 residues in the CDR3. V was shortened by 5 bases and J by 8 bases, with 13 bases between the two germline ends.

The chain links TRBV7-8 to TRBJ1-5; a possible D gene is TRBD1 (6 bases). There are 16 residues in the CDR3. The V gene's germline CDR1 is SGHVS and CDR2 FQNEAQ. V dropped 5 bases and J dropped 0 bases, with 14 bases sitting between them. The CDR3 DNA reads TGTGCCAGCAGCGCGTACAGGGTAGCTAGCAATCAGCCCCAGCATTTT. Protein sequence: CASSAYRVASNQPQHF.

The chain joins TRBV4-1 to TRBJ2-7, with TRBD1 matching 7 bases. The CDR3 totals 14 residues. Trimming cost V 2 bases and J 4 bases; bases outside gene matches: 5. Germline assignment: CDR1 MGHRA and CDR2 YSYEKL. The CDR3 DNA reads as TGCGCCAGCAGCCAACCAGACAGGGAATACGAGCAGTACGTC. It specifies CASSQPDREYEQYV.

The genes are TRBV5-1 and TRBJ1-1, with D maybe TRBD1 (5 bases). Germline assignment: CDR1 SGHRS and CDR2 YFSETQ. The CDR3 covers 14 residues. V gave up 2 bases and J gave up 4 bases, with 12 bases separating them. The CDR3 DNA follows: TGCGCCAGCAGCTTACAGTCAGGGCCCACTGAAGCTTTCTTT. Its protein is CASSLQSGPTEAFF.

The J gene is TRBJ2-2, the V gene TRBV5-1; 7 bases are a match to TRBD1. There are 15 residues in the CDR3. J was trimmed by 5 bases and V by 2 bases; bases with no gene match: 6. CDR1 and CDR2 (germline): SGHRS, YFSETQ. CDR3 sequence: CASSLSQGKTGELFF. For the CDR3, the DNA is TGCGCCAGCAGCTTATCACAGGGGAAAACCGGGGAGCTGTTTTTT.

V gene TRBV29-1 combines with J gene TRBJ2-7; 7 bases are a match to TRBD1. The trim removed 3 bases at V and 1 base at J, leaving 12 bases unmatched. CDR3 length: 16 residues. Germline lookup yields CDR1 SQVTM and CDR2 ANQGSEA. The CDR3 bases are TGCAGCGTTGACCAAATCCCGGGACAGACATCCTACGAGCAGTACTTC. This sequence encodes CSVDQIPGQTSYEQYF.

The CDR3 DNA sequence: TGCAGCGTTGGGTACGGCTACGAGCAGTACTTC. Amino acid sequence: CSVGYGYEQYF. This chain connects TRBV29-1 to TRBJ2-7; unclear D gene. Trimming removed 4 bases at V and 3 bases at J, with 7 bases between. The V gene's germline CDR1 is SQVTM and CDR2 ANQGSEA. The CDR3 consists of 11 residues.

In DNA form, the CDR3 reads TGTGCCAGCAGTACACCCTGGACAGGGGGGGATGAAAAACTGTTTTTT. It yields the protein CASSTPWTGGDEKLFF. The genes are TRBV28 and TRBJ1-4; 10 bases map to TRBD1. V lost 5 bases, J lost 6 bases, and 9 bases stayed unmatched. From germline, CDR1 is MDHEN and CDR2 SYDVKM. The CDR3 consists of 16 residues.

The chain couples TRBV4-2 to TRBJ2-7; maybe TRBD2 (5 bases). V lost 7 bases and J lost 3, with 16 bases in between. Germline assignment: CDR1 LGHNA and CDR2 YNFKEQ. The CDR3 is 14 residues long. This CDR3 is CASTLASGNYEQYF. The DNA of the CDR3 is TGTGCCAGCACCCTGGCCAGCGGAAACTACGAGCAGTACTTC.

The rearrangement links TRBV2 to TRBJ2-5; 12 positions match TRBD2. The CDR3 extends over 18 amino acids. Germline CDR1 and CDR2: SNHLY and FYNNEI. The V segment lost 4 bases and the J segment 6 bases; nucleotides outside the gene matches: 15. The DNA of the CDR3 is TGTGCCAGCAGTGGAAGCCCACGACTAGCGGGGGACCTCCAGACCCAGTACTTC. This encodes CASSGSPRLAGDLQTQYF.

This clone came up a few times. The chain joins TRBV6-6 to TRBJ1-2; D may be TRBD1 (5 bases). The CDR3 spans 13 residues. Germline CDR1 MNHNY, CDR2 SVGAGI (reference sequence). Trimming removed 8 bases from V and 6 bases from J, with 16 bases in between. CDR3 DNA: TGTGCCAGCGTTGCAGGGTTCTGGGATGGCTACACCTTC. Translating it yields CASVAGFWDGYTF.

The CDR3 DNA sequence: TGTGCCAGCAGTTCAGCTCCGGGACTAGCACGAGCTACGCAGTATTTT. As protein: CASSSAPGLARATQYF. This chain joins TRBV28 and TRBJ2-3; 9 bases line up with TRBD2. The CDR3 runs 16 residues. With V trimmed by 4 bases and J by 8 bases, 13 bases remained unmatched. Germline lookup yields CDR1 MDHEN and CDR2 SYDVKM.

V is TRBV13 and J is TRBJ1-4; D ambiguous. The germline V gene encodes CDR1 PRHDT and CDR2 FYEKMQ (reference sequence). The length of the CDR3 is 13 residues. V was shortened by 8 bases and J by 5 bases, with 12 bases between the two germline ends. CDR3 sequence: CASLGWWNEKLFF. The CDR3 DNA sequence: TGTGCCAGCCTCGGATGGTGGAATGAAAAACTGTTTTTT. The whole variable domain, remainder taken from reference TRBV13 and TRBJ1-4, is AAGVIQSPRHLIKEKRETATLKCYPIPRHDTVYWYQQGPGQDPQFLISFYEKMQSDKGSIPDRFSAQQFSDYHSELNMSSLELGDSALYFCASLGWWNEKLFFGSGTQLSVL.